The TCR beta chain under discussion was sequenced for a study of regulatory T cells in long-lasting Graves disease (dated by TCRdb to the early 2020s). Regarding the complete study: Patients with newly diagnosed Graves' disease had been on antithyroid drugs for under 3 months. This study used TCR sequencing and RNA sequencing of peripheral blood to compare persistent Graves' disease patients against newly diagnosed Graves' disease patients. The study was conducted in China and was registered as a clinical trial. TCR sequencing covered about 13 persistent and roughly 20 newly diagnosed Graves' disease patients, approximately 33 samples in total.

The investigation overall reported the following: The study examined only peripheral blood because the primary lesion, thyroid tissue, could not be accessed. TRBV28, TRBJ1-2 and TRBJ2-5 were preferentially used in persistent disease, while TRBV20-1 and TRBJ2-1 were favored in newly diagnosed disease. Compared with newly diagnosed patients, patients with persistent Graves' disease had lower TCR Shannon entropy and fewer highly expanded clones, which suggests clonal expansion. The small sample size was acknowledged by the authors as a limitation that may reduce accuracy. A larger number of public clonotypes was shared among persistent patients (around 2,500) than among newly diagnosed patients (around 890). Sequencing and analysis were restricted to the TCR beta chain.

This clonotype showed up many times. Which antigen it targets is not known. One base away there is no much larger clone; base qualities are not given. Read against the paper, the sample's time point label means: newly diagnosed GD, antithyroid drugs for less than 3 months. For both TCR sequencing and RNA sequencing, RNA was extracted from PBMCs in TRIzol. Graves' disease was diagnosed according to American Thyroid Association guidelines. Recruitment of patients was carried out at an endocrinology department in Xi'an, China. Each patient gave about 10 milliliters of peripheral blood, collected in an EDTA anticoagulant tube. PBMCs were isolated by Ficoll Paque Plus density gradient separation without further T cell sorting. RNA quality was checked with an Agilent 2100 Bioanalyzer and agarose gel, and concentration with a NanoDrop 2000. There are 14 amino acids in the CDR3, from cysteine to phenylalanine inclusive. The kept DNA is CDR3 alone, 42 bases in frame from the first base. Based on the germline V gene (reference sequence), the CDR1 and CDR2 sequences are DFQATT and SNEGSKA. V is pared back by 5 bases and J by 6 bases, with 19 bases lying between the germline termini.

The library came from multiplex PCR. TCRdb shows the sequencer as Illumina HiSeq 4000. To build TCR beta libraries, CDR3 regions were amplified by Arm-PCR using iRepertoire HTBI primers. Before sequencing, the PCR products underwent gel purification. On the study's bioinformatics: Across samples, around 62 TRBV and 13 to 15 TRBJ segments were identified and used for gene usage analysis of CDR3 amino acid clonotypes. COPE and FqMerger were used to merge filtered high-quality paired reads into contigs. BLAST was used to align contigs to the IMGT TRBV, TRBD and TRBJ reference genes, and CDR3 was defined following IMGT. Any clonotype with a frequency above 0.1% was counted as a highly expanded clone. Repertoire diversity was measured by Shannon entropy, and V-J evenness by the Gini coefficient. A clonotype found in more than one individual was treated as public. The public reads were quality trimmed at Q25 with fastp and then assembled into clones with MiXCR by TCRdb, keeping productive beta chains. A single entry per CDR3 protein holds the most common genes and DNA from its merged rows. TCRdb, not the original authors, processed these V and J calls. The sample table contains 580,000 or so distinct CDR3 sequences; only one count was recorded for about 16% of them. The biggest ten clones account for more than 10% of the sample.

The sample also formed part of further work on T cells in Graves' hyperthyroidism and ophthalmopathy. According to the second study: Stable Graves' hyperthyroidism was defined as the absence of progression to ophthalmopathy over 18 months of follow-up. Hyperthyroidism patients were aged 18 to 65 years and newly diagnosed, with disease duration of less than 2 months. The study excluded patients with uncontrolled infections, other autoimmune diseases, pregnancy or lactation. Diagnoses relied on clinical symptoms, serum thyroxine and TRAb, thyroid ultrasound and orbital computed tomography. For the first round of RT-PCR on the TCR CDR3, the HTBI primer set was used together with the Qiagen OneStep RT-PCR kit. Most expanded thyroid clonotypes (frequency above 0.001) were also detected in blood, suggesting blood repertoires may reflect thyroid immune responses. A model built on a 13 V-J signature distinguished ophthalmopathy from stable hyperthyroidism, reaching about 88% sensitivity and approximately 81% specificity in cross-validation and 80%/75% in testing. In validation, the model predicted progression to ophthalmopathy with 60% to 71% sensitivity and less than 75% specificity, a median of about 6 months before onset. A discovery cohort of approximately 100 patients, about 43 with Graves' ophthalmopathy and approximately 57 with stable Graves' hyperthyroidism, was used to find distinguishing TCR V-J signatures. Prospective prediction of ophthalmopathy was tested in an independent validation cohort of 18 to 20 hyperthyroidism patients and some 17 patients who later progressed to ophthalmopathy. For training and testing, the roughly 100 patients in the discovery cohort were randomly divided in a 7:3 ratio. The study also compared thyroid tissue and blood T-cell repertoires from roughly six Graves' hyperthyroidism patients. After blood sampling, hyperthyroidism patients were treated with methimazole at a starting dose of 30 mg daily, and ophthalmopathy patients were treated with high-dose intravenous methylprednisolone. The libraries were constructed in a second round of multiplex PCR and then size-selected and purified. The libraries were sequenced on an Illumina HiSeq2000 using paired-end 100 bp reads. SOAPnuke was used to process the raw data, throwing out any read that contained adapters or uncalled bases, had a mean Phred below 15, or lacked an exact constant-primer or identifier match. High-quality paired reads were merged using COPE v1.2.5, and each unique nucleotide sequence was defined as a clonotype. MiTCR v1.1 was used to align the clonotypes against IMGT TRBV, TRBD and TRBJ reference segments. The analysis included only V-J combinations with a frequency above 0.0001, which together covered approximately 99% of the repertoires. The TCS score was defined as the ratio of F50 (clonal expansion) to E x V (chaos), calculated using BLOSUM62-based TCRdist between CDR3 peptides within each V-J. Welch's t-statistics and random forest reduced around 550 V-J features to some 14, which were used in a naive Bayes classifier (R e1071). Sample size was not statistically predetermined, and investigators were not blinded to group allocation. The paper reports TCR Vbeta CDR3 sequencing of more than 120 peripheral blood samples: under 45 ophthalmopathy, about 75 hyperthyroidism and around 17 progressor patients.

Sequencing was performed on peripheral blood mononuclear cells (PBMCs), taken at new diagnosis, from a patient treated with antithyroid drugs. This receptor chain uses TRBV20-1 and TRBJ1-1, with a weak D call of TRBD1 (6 bases match). The TCR was taken from a man aged 18 to 35 with Graves disease. Donor details come from another sample of the same person, matched by shared clones. Here the CDR3 is given as CSAPGYPGAAEAFF. Read as DNA, the sequence is TGCAGTGCTCCTGGATATCCAGGGGCTGCTGAAGCTTTCTTT.